A selection of T cell receptor beta chains follows, all from one sample in a study of blood T cell repertoires in COVID-19. The data were produced by immunoSEQ multiplex PCR, yet TCRdb's version contains in-frame clones alone and is incomplete. The data contain tens of thousands of clones, 75% to 85% of them singletons. Sequencing was done on a sample of peripheral blood. All receptors derive from a woman in her 70s with acute or convalescent COVID-19. CDR3s include the opening cysteine and the closing phenylalanine or tryptophan. The D gene is left open where the match is weak. Size is omitted from some rows. Given values are once, few, many or a class for expanded clones.

clone_size j_call v_call d_call cdr3_aa cdr3_nt
NA TRBJ2-5 TRBV11-2 NA CASSLWAYQETQYF TGTGCCAGCAGCTTATGGGCATACCAAGAGACCCAGTACTTC
NA TRBJ2-5 TRBV9 NA CASSVAPGRKETQYF TGTGCCAGCAGCGTAGCTCCAGGGCGTAAAGAGACCCAGTACTTC
NA TRBJ1-4 TRBV7-2 NA CASSQVGDNEKLFF TGTGCCAGCAGCCAGGTGGGAGATAATGAAAAACTGTTTTTT
NA TRBJ1-5 TRBV6-6 NA CASSYTVEGSNQPQHF TGTGCCAGCAGTTACACTGTGGAGGGTAGCAATCAGCCCCAGCATTTT
NA TRBJ2-2 TRBV7-5 NA CVRSSYLGQVNTGELFF TGTGTCAGAAGCTCATATTTAGGACAGGTGAACACCGGGGAGCTGTTTTTT
NA TRBJ1-2 TRBV4-1 TRBD1 CASSQVGDSSRGYTF TGCGCCAGCAGCCAAGTCGGGGACAGTTCTAGAGGCTACACCTTC
NA TRBJ1-2 TRBV7-2 NA CASSSQSHYGYTF TGTGCCAGCAGCTCTCAGTCGCACTATGGCTACACCTTC
few TRBJ2-7 TRBV11-3 NA CAIQTGAYEQYF TGTGCCATACAGACAGGCGCCTACGAGCAGTACTTC
NA TRBJ2-1 TRBV9 TRBD1 CASSPPTGATYNEQFF TGTGCCAGCAGCCCCCCGACAGGGGCGACCTACAATGAGCAGTTCTTC
NA TRBJ1-2 TRBV25-1 TRBD1 CASSPLAGTGYGYTF TGTGCCAGCAGTCCTCTAGCTGGGACAGGGTACGGCTACACCTTC
NA TRBJ2-5 TRBV4-1 TRBD2 CASSQDPTSGSPPQYF TGCGCCAGCAGCCAAGATCCGACTAGCGGGTCCCCCCCCCAGTACTTC
NA TRBJ1-4 TRBV7-9 NA CASSLGTGPEGKLFF TGTGCCAGCAGCTTAGGCACCGGGCCCGAGGGAAAACTGTTTTTT
NA TRBJ2-1 TRBV21-1 NA CASSKEIRGEGYNEQFF TGTGCCAGCAGCAAAGAAATTCGGGGAGAGGGCTACAATGAGCAGTTCTTC
NA TRBJ1-2 TRBV5-8 NA CASSWDLTSGYTF TGTGCCAGCAGCTGGGACTTAACCTCCGGCTACACCTTC
few TRBJ2-5 TRBV4-3 TRBD2 CASSLGLAGAGETQYF TGCGCCAGCAGCCTCGGACTAGCGGGGGCGGGTGAGACCCAGTACTTC
once TRBJ1-2 TRBV10-3 NA CAISGGYGYTF TGTGCCATCAGTGGCGGGTATGGCTACACCTTC